These 2 T cell receptor beta chains share one sample of origin, sequenced in a study of CD8+ T cells in alopecia areata. RNA was extracted and reverse transcribed into cDNA as the sequencing template. Generated by immunoSEQ multiplex PCR, the TCRdb table keeps only in-frame clones and is missing some. The sample includes 60,000 to 70,000 clones, about 44% of them seen just once. The source was CD8+ T cells sorted from blood, collected at week 0. Receptors originate from a human donor with alopecia areata.

The chain uses TRBV28 and TRBJ1-1; the D gene is possibly TRBD1 (5 bases). Germline V gene sequence: CDR1 MDHEN, CDR2 SYDVKM. This CDR3 contains 15 residues. The V gene lost 4 bases and the J gene lost 6 bases, with 18 bases spanning the gap. Here the CDR3 DNA reads TGTGCCAGCAGTTCCCCCGGGGGAGGGGTGGCTGAAGCTTTCTTT. It encodes CASSSPGGGVAEAFF.

J is TRBJ2-7 and V is TRBV5-5, with no clear D. This CDR3 has 12 residues. Trimming pared 1 base from V and 3 bases from J, leaving 5 bases between. Germline V CDR1 and CDR2: SGHKS, YYEKEE (reference sequence). CDR3 in DNA: TGTGCCAGCAGCTTGAAAGACTACGAGCAGTACTTC. Protein sequence: CASSLKDYEQYF.